This T cell receptor beta chain was captured by sequencing in a study of cytomegalovirus exposure and HLA in healthy donors. Background on the study: The 130 or so validation repertoires, a later analysis reported, used the same platform as the approximately 730 repertoires from the first cohort. Broader study findings: Rare sequences made up most TCRs, while some public TCRs were found in many donors. In vitro testing confirmed a few CMV-associated chains as specific for CMV antigens.

Some clones are missing from TCRdb's copy, which holds only in-frame ones; the method was immunoSEQ multiplex PCR. Among 100,000 to 150,000 clones listed, around 96% were seen once. A remark on this clone: Its antigen is undetermined.

The CDR3 covers 14 residues. V shed 2 bases and J shed 3 bases, with 7 bases lying between them. From germline, CDR1 is KGHSH and CDR2 LQKENI. The chain uses TRBV18 and TRBJ2-2; TRBD2 is a possible D gene (6 bases). The clonotype originates from a man between 18 and 35 years old in good health and CMV-seronegative. The sequencing sample was made of PBMCs. The CDR3 DNA reads as TGTGCCAGCTCACCATGGGGGGACACCGGGGAGCTGTTTTTT. As protein: CASSPWGDTGELFF.